The 29 T cell receptor beta chains presented below share a single source sample, sequenced in a study of T cell repertoires in cytomegalovirus infection. TCRdb passed the reads through MiXCR, listing each CDR3 protein once. The table lists fewer than 550,000 distinct CDR3 sequences, around a quarter of them singletons. Sequencing was done on a sample of PBMCs. These receptors were taken from a human donor in good health (CMV status not recorded). Some clones in this sample may be carry-over from other donors' samples.

The chain employs TRBV24-1 and TRBJ2-5; tentatively, D is TRBD1 (5 bases). The CDR3 has 15 amino acids. CDR1 KGHDR and CDR2 SFDVKD come from the germline V gene. Trimming removed 3 bases from V and 4 bases from J, with 14 bases in between. This CDR3 reads CATSDPQGLGETQYF. The CDR3 bases are TGTGCCACCAGTGATCCTCAGGGTTTAGGAGAGACCCAGTACTTC.

V usage is TRBV14 and J usage is TRBJ2-1; tentative D call: TRBD2 (6 bases). V lost 0 bases to trimming and J lost 3 bases, with 12 bases between them. CDR1 is SGHDN, CDR2 FVKESK, per germline. This CDR3 contains 16 residues. CDR3 DNA: TGTGCCAGCAGCCAAGACTGGAGCGGGTACTACAATGAGCAGTTCTTC. It codes for CASSQDWSGYYNEQFF.

This clonotype was found many times. The genes are TRBV7-2 and TRBJ1-1; D is undetermined. From germline, CDR1 is SGHTA and CDR2 FQGNSA. This CDR3 contains 14 residues. Trimming cost V 1 base and J 6 bases, with 12 bases left between them. The CDR3 nucleotides read TGTGCCAGCAGCTTAGTCAAACGCGGGGCTGAAGCTTTCTTT. Translated, it gives CASSLVKRGAEAFF.

The table lists this clonotype with many counts. V gene TRBV7-2 combines with J gene TRBJ2-7; maybe TRBD2 (6 bases). V dropped 2 bases and J dropped 2 bases, with 16 bases sitting between them. From germline, CDR1 is SGHTA and CDR2 FQGNSA. The CDR3 length is 16 residues. This CDR3 is CASSLFGGQRTYEQYF. The CDR3 DNA follows: TGTGCCAGCAGCTTATTCGGGGGTCAGCGAACCTACGAGCAGTACTTC.

This sequence joins TRBV19 and TRBJ1-2; maybe TRBD1 (5 bases). V was cut by 6 bases and J by 13 bases, with 18 bases left in between. The V gene's germline CDR1 is LNHDA and CDR2 SQIVND (reference sequence). There are 12 residues in the CDR3. CDR3 region: CASSPPDAGGTF. The CDR3, as DNA: TGTGCCAGTAGCCCTCCGGACGCTGGGGGCACCTTC.

The sample holds a few counts of this clonotype. V and J are TRBV4-1 and TRBJ2-3; D tentatively fits TRBD1 or TRBD2 (5 bases each). The germline CDR1 and CDR2 sequences are MGHRA and YSYEKL. The CDR3 is 15 amino acids. V dropped 1 base and J dropped 0 bases, with 8 bases sitting between them. CDR3 bases: TGCGCCAGCAGCCAAGTGGGACCAAGCACAGATACGCAGTATTTT. Amino acid sequence: CASSQVGPSTDTQYF.

CDR3 coding DNA: TGTGCCAGCAGCCTGGACAGTCCTAGGGCCACAAGGACTGAAGCTTTCTTT. Translated, it gives CASSLDSPRATRTEAFF. V usage is TRBV7-9 and J usage is TRBJ1-1, with D possibly TRBD1 on 6 matching bases. CDR3 length equals 17 residues. Trimming removed 5 bases from V and 5 bases from J, with 24 bases in between. Germline V gives CDR1 SEHNR, CDR2 FQNEAQ (reference sequence).

This clonotype has more than one count but fewer than ten. The chain joins TRBV27 to TRBJ2-7; the match to TRBD2 covers 7 bases. Per the germline V gene, CDR1 is MNHEY and CDR2 is SMNVEV (reference sequence). There are 14 residues in the CDR3. J was trimmed by 6 bases and V by 5 bases; bases with no gene match: 10. CDR3 region: CASSLWVAGGEQYF. CDR3 DNA: TGTGCCAGCAGTCTCTGGGTAGCGGGTGGCGAGCAGTACTTC.

This clonotype came up many times. V is TRBV11-2 and J is TRBJ1-2; TRBD1 might be the D (6 bases). The germline gives CDR1 SGHAT, CDR2 FQNNGV. Trimming pared 5 bases from V and 3 bases from J, leaving 16 bases between. The length of the CDR3 is 15 residues. The chain's CDR3 is CASSPRAGDYYGYTF. The CDR3 bases are TGTGCCAGCAGCCCTAGGGCAGGGGATTACTATGGCTACACCTTC.

The genes are TRBV6-2 or TRBV6-3 and TRBJ1-5; D perhaps matches TRBD1 (5 bases). The germline CDR1 and CDR2 sequences are MNHEY and SVGEGT. The ends were cut back, 9 bases at V and 4 bases at J, with 10 bases in the middle. The CDR3 is made up of 12 amino acids. As DNA, the CDR3 is TGTGCCAGTCAGGGAGTGAATCAGCCCCAGCATTTT. Protein product: CASQGVNQPQHF.

The chain is built from TRBV11-2 and TRBJ1-2, with D tentatively TRBD1 (5 bases). The CDR3 contains 12 residues. Germline V gene data show CDR1 as SGHAT and CDR2 as FQNNGV. Between the trimmed V and J ends, which lost 3 bases and 8 bases, there was a span of 10 bases. The CDR3: CASSFLGRGYTF. CDR3 nucleotides: TGTGCCAGCAGCTTTCTGGGACGGGGCTACACCTTC.

This chain uses TRBV27 with TRBJ2-5; 10 bases match TRBD2. J lost 5 bases, V lost 6 bases, and 12 bases had no gene match. This CDR3 spans 16 amino acids. Per the germline V gene, CDR1 is MNHEY and CDR2 is SMNVEV (reference sequence). DNA for the CDR3: TGTGCCAGCAGGGCCAGGGGTAGCGGGAGGAAGGAGACCCAGTACTTC. The encoded protein is CASRARGSGRKETQYF.

The V gene is TRBV6-2 or TRBV6-3, the J gene TRBJ1-5; D gene uncertain. Germline V CDR1 and CDR2: MNHEY, SVGEGT. The CDR3 runs 13 residues. The V end was cut by 0 bases, the J end by 7 bases, with 7 bases between. CDR3 in amino acids: CASSYSRQQPQHF. The CDR3 coding sequence is TGTGCCAGCAGTTACTCGAGGCAGCAGCCCCAGCATTTT.

This clonotype was counted only a few times. The V call is TRBV7-9, the J call TRBJ1-1, with D maybe TRBD1 (5 bases). The CDR3 extends over 15 amino acids. Trimming removed 3 bases from V and 5 bases from J, with 16 bases in between. The V gene's germline CDR1 is SEHNR and CDR2 FQNEAQ (reference sequence). In nucleotides, the CDR3 is TGTGCCAGCAGCTTTAACCGTTGGGGGGAGACTGAAGCTTTCTTT. Encoded protein: CASSFNRWGETEAFF.

The chain links TRBV19 to TRBJ2-1; a possible D gene is TRBD2 (6 bases). The CDR3 has 18 amino acids. The V end was cut by 6 bases, the J end by 5 bases, with 26 bases between. Germline CDR1 is LNHDA and CDR2 is SQIVND (reference sequence). CDR3 in DNA: TGTGCCAGTAGCCCCGGACTGCCCCAGGGTAGCGGAAACAATGAGCAGTTCTTC. This sequence encodes CASSPGLPQGSGNNEQFF.

The chain has TRBV4-3 and TRBJ2-1, with TRBD2 identical over 10 bases. Germline CDR1 and CDR2: LGHNA and YSLEER. CDR3 length: 15 residues. The V and J ends lost 4 bases and 8 bases, in that order; junction bases with no gene match: 8. The CDR3 spells CASSPTSGWRDEQFF. For the CDR3, the DNA is TGCGCCAGCAGCCCGACTAGCGGGTGGAGGGATGAGCAGTTCTTC.

In this sample, this clonotype turned up a few times. This chain links TRBV7-3 with TRBJ2-2, with D possibly TRBD1 on 5 matching bases. Trimming took off 3 bases at V and 4 bases at J, with 15 bases between the two ends. The CDR3 consists of 16 residues. Germline-derived CDR1 and CDR2 are SGHTA and FQGTGA. DNA for the CDR3: TGTGCCAGCAGCTTGAGTACAGGATCCGCCACCGGGGAGCTGTTTTTT. Translated, it gives CASSLSTGSATGELFF. The complete variable domain, with remaining parts taken from reference TRBV7-3 and TRBJ2-2, reads GAGVSQTPSNKVTEKGKYVELRCDPISGHTALYWYRQSLGQGPEFLIYFQGTGAADDSGLPNDRFFAVRPEGSVSTLKIQRTERGDSAVYLCASSLSTGSATGELFFGEGSRLTVL.

This chain joins TRBV15 and TRBJ2-3, with TRBD2 matching 7 bases. This CDR3 contains 19 residues. From germline, CDR1 is LNHNV and CDR2 YYDKDF (reference sequence). Unmatched junction bases numbered 16, after V lost 0 bases and J lost 4 bases. The CDR3 here is CATSRDLLGITSDADTQYF. For the CDR3, the DNA is TGTGCCACCAGCAGAGATCTATTGGGTATCACTAGCGATGCAGATACGCAGTATTTT.

The chain has TRBV6-6 and TRBJ1-3; unclear D gene. Germline V lookup: CDR1 MNHNY, CDR2 SVGAGI (reference sequence). V was shortened by 2 bases and J by 0 bases, with 14 bases between the two germline ends. This CDR3 has 17 residues. The CDR3 bases are TGTGCCAGCAGTTACAGAGGCAGTTTGAGCTCTGGAAACACCATATATTTT. It encodes CASSYRGSLSSGNTIYF.

A few counts support this clonotype. The gene calls are TRBV7-9 and TRBJ2-7; the D gene is possibly TRBD2 (6 bases). This CDR3 has 14 residues. Germline V lookup: CDR1 SEHNR, CDR2 FQNEAQ (reference sequence). The V and J ends lost 1 base and 8 bases respectively, with 15 bases between them. The CDR3 sequence is CASSLESGGGKQYV. CDR3 coding DNA: TGTGCCAGCAGCTTAGAGTCTGGGGGAGGCAAGCAGTACGTC.

V is TRBV5-6 and J is TRBJ2-1; 15 bases map to TRBD2. V dropped 4 bases and J dropped 4; count of bases not matched to a gene: 6. Germline V lookup: CDR1 SGHDT, CDR2 YYEEEE. The CDR3 sequence is 17 residues long. CDR3 sequence reads: CASSVWTSGRAYNEQFF. CDR3 DNA: TGTGCCAGCAGCGTCTGGACTAGCGGGAGGGCGTACAATGAGCAGTTCTTC.

This clonotype has only a few counts. The CDR3 spells CASSIRQGTGNTEAFF. CDR3 in DNA: TGTGCCAGTAGTATTCGCCAAGGGACAGGGAACACTGAAGCTTTCTTT. The J gene is TRBJ1-1, the V gene TRBV19, with TRBD1 matching over 8 bases. This CDR3 is 16 amino acids long. Germline CDR1 LNHDA, CDR2 SQIVND (reference sequence). The junction had 7 bases not matched to a gene; V was cut back by 3 bases and J by 1 base.

V and J are TRBV6-6 and TRBJ1-2; D unclear. CDR3 length: 15 residues. The V gene lost 4 bases and the J gene lost 8 bases, with 20 bases spanning the gap. CDR1 and CDR2 (germline): MNHNY, SVGAGI (reference sequence). CDR3 bases: TGTGCCAGCAGTTTCACTTCGGGCCCGGCTTTGGGCTACACCTTC. Protein: CASSFTSGPALGYTF.

This chain connects TRBV20-1 to TRBJ2-2, with D perhaps TRBD2 (6 bases). CDR3 length: 14 amino acids. Trimming took 5 bases from V and 4 from J, leaving 14 bases between them. Germline V gives CDR1 DFQATT, CDR2 SNEGSKA (reference sequence). DNA of the CDR3: TGCAGTGCTGTCGCGGGGCGGAGCACCGGGGAGCTGTTTTTT. Residues: CSAVAGRSTGELFF.

In its sample, this clonotype was seen a few times. The chain has TRBV5-4 and TRBJ1-1, with D possibly TRBD1 on 6 matching bases. Trimming pared 1 base from V and 3 bases from J, leaving 13 bases between. Germline CDR1 and CDR2: SGHNT and YYREEE (reference sequence). CDR3 size: 15 residues. CDR3 nucleotides: TGTGCCAGCAGCTTGCAGGGGAAAACGGACACTGAAGCTTTCTTT. Amino acid sequence: CASSLQGKTDTEAFF.

The sample holds a few counts of this clonotype. This chain uses TRBV6-1 with TRBJ2-4; either TRBD1 or TRBD2 may fit D (5 bases each). V lost 6 bases to trimming and J lost 9 bases, with 18 bases between them. Germline V gene lookup returns CDR1 MNHNS and CDR2 SASEGT. This CDR3 is 14 amino acids long. CDR3 nucleotides: TGTGCCAGCAGAAACGCCCTTGGGACGGTCATTCAGTACTTC. Translated, it gives CASRNALGTVIQYF.

This chain joins TRBV20-1 and TRBJ2-5; 11 bases map to TRBD1. Unmatched junction bases numbered 1, after V lost 5 bases and J lost 5 bases. The CDR3 runs 12 residues. Germline CDR1 is DFQATT and CDR2 is SNEGSKA (reference sequence). CDR3 coding DNA: TGCAGTGCTGGGGACAGGGGGGAGACCCAGTACTTC. Amino acids: CSAGDRGETQYF.

This clonotype has more than one count but fewer than ten. The CDR3 here is CSVKAEIYNEQFF. For the CDR3, the DNA is TGCAGCGTTAAAGCGGAGATCTACAATGAGCAGTTCTTC. The chain links TRBV29-1 to TRBJ2-1; tentatively, D is TRBD2 (5 bases). This CDR3 spans 13 amino acids. Germline values: CDR1 SQVTM, CDR2 ANQGSEA. V was clipped by 5 bases and J by 3 bases, with 11 bases between them.

This clonotype was picked up a small number of times. The genes are TRBV12-3 or TRBV12-4 and TRBJ2-1; D is unresolved. V was pared by 1 base and J by 0 bases, with 7 bases between. The CDR3 runs to 15 residues. CDR3 DNA sequence: TGTGCCAGCAGTTTAGTTCCAGGCTCCTACAATGAGCAGTTCTTC. Amino acids: CASSLVPGSYNEQFF.